This T cell receptor beta chain was profiled in a study of chemoradiotherapy in HPV16-positive cancers. Study in general: Candidate HPV-specific clones and shared TCR motifs came from two HPV16-positive patients.

As regards this clone: Its target is not known.

This CDR3 region has 17 residues. The germline V gene encodes CDR1 SGHRS and CDR2 YFSETQ. The ends lost 0 bases at V and 2 bases at J; junction bases unmatched: 4. Study-wide findings and caveats: Non-HPV-specific T cells did not expand in tumors during treatment, whereas candidate HPV-specific clones and E7-related motifs did.

Method: immunoSEQ multiplex PCR; TCRdb's copy keeps in-frame clones and lacks some. The table lists fewer than 6,500 clones, roughly 84% of them singletons. Here the sequenced sample was tumor tissue, taken from a patient who underwent chemoradiotherapy. The source is a human donor with HPV-associated anogenital cancer. V and J are TRBV5-1 and TRBJ2-6; TRBD1 agrees at 8 bases. The CDR3 coding sequence is TGCGCCAGCAGCTTGGCCTCAGGGGGCGCTGGGGCCAACGTCCTGACTTTC. It yields the protein CASSLASGGAGANVLTF.